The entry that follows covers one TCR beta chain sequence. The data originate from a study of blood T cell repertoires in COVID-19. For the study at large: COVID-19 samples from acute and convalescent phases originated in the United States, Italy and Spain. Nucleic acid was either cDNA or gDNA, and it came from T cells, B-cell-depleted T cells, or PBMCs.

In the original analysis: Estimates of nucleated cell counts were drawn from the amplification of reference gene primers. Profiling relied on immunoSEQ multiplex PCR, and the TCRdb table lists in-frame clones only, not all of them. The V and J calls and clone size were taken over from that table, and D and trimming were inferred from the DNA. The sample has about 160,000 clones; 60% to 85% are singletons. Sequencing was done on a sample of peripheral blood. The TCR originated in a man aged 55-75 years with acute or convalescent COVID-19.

In DNA, the CDR3 is TGCGCCAGCAGCTTGGCCCGGGGGGGCCATGAGACCCAGTACTTC. Protein product: CASSLARGGHETQYF. The chain couples TRBV5-1 to TRBJ2-5, with 8 nucleotides matching TRBD2. V gave up 0 bases and J gave up 5 bases; unmatched junction bases: 6. This CDR3 spans 15 amino acids. The V gene's germline CDR1 is SGHRS and CDR2 YFSETQ.